This TCR beta chain emerged from a study of response to subunit inactivated influenza vaccine. Regarding the study as a whole: T cells newly recruited by each seasonal influenza vaccination are few, the authors suggested.

MiXCR, run by TCRdb on the RT-PCR reads, gives a single entry per CDR3 protein. The sample records approximately 500,000 distinct CDR3 sequences, 11% to 15% being singletons. Trimming cost V 4 bases and J 10 bases; bases outside gene matches: 7. Germline V gives CDR1 SGHTA, CDR2 FQGNSA. This CDR3 has 14 amino acids. This clonotype was counted only a few times. Its cognate antigen is unknown. The genes are TRBV7-2 and TRBJ2-1; TRBD2 matches 10 bases. This receptor was obtained from a man aged 45-65 years who received an inactivated influenza vaccine. This material consisted of PBMCs from blood, taken about 11 days after vaccination. The CDR3: CASSSLAGEVEQFF. CDR3 bases: TGTGCCAGCAGCTCCCTAGCGGGAGAGGTGGAGCAGTTCTTC.